Below are 7 T cell receptor beta chains sequenced from a single sample in a study of Graves' ophthalmopathy and Graves' hyperthyroidism. For repertoire sequencing, the TCR beta CDR3 regions were amplified from RNA transcripts. RT-PCR with HTBI primers came first, then second-round multiplex PCR. MiXCR, run by TCRdb on the multiplex PCR reads, gives a single entry per CDR3 protein. The data hold 45,000 to 60,000 distinct CDR3 sequences, with 45% to 55% observed a single time. Material for sequencing was peripheral blood. These receptors were obtained from an adult woman with Graves' ophthalmopathy.

This clonotype was observed many times. The chain uses TRBV20-1 and TRBJ2-7, with D possibly being TRBD1 or TRBD2 (5 bases each). CDR1 is DFQATT, CDR2 SNEGSKA, per germline (reference sequence). Trimming took 2 bases from V and 3 from J, leaving 14 bases between them. The CDR3 runs to 14 residues. CDR3 coding DNA: TGCAGTGCTAGAAACTCCGGGACGGTCTACGAGCAGTACTTC. Protein sequence: CSARNSGTVYEQYF.

This clonotype occurred many times. The chain employs TRBV19 and TRBJ1-6; TRBD1 aligns across 9 bases. V trimming: 4 bases; J trimming: 7 bases; junction bases outside the gene matches: 2. The CDR3 spans 14 residues. CDR1 is LNHDA and CDR2 is SQIVND in the germline V gene (reference sequence). CDR3 loop: CASSTGTGNSPLHF. In DNA, the CDR3 is TGTGCCAGTAGTACCGGGACAGGGAATTCACCCCTCCACTTT.

This clonotype was recorded many times. V is TRBV3-1 and J is TRBJ2-5; unclear D gene. Looked up from germline, CDR1 is LGHDT and CDR2 is YNNKEL (reference sequence). V lost 0 bases, J lost 7 bases, and 12 bases lay in between. This CDR3 is 14 amino acids long. CDR3: CASSQDRTAWTQYF. CDR3 nucleotides: TGTGCCAGCAGCCAAGACAGAACGGCTTGGACCCAGTACTTC.

There are many counts of this clonotype. A much larger clone differs from this one at a single base, so this may be a read error. The rearrangement joins TRBV6-6 to TRBJ2-7; no reliable D call. This CDR3 has 12 residues. Looked up from germline, CDR1 is MNHNY and CDR2 is SVGAGI (reference sequence). With 6 bases removed from V and 2 bases from J, the gap between germline ends came to 8 bases. In DNA, the CDR3 is TGTGCCAGCAGCTCCGTCGCCTACGAGCAGTACTTC. It is translated as CASSSVAYEQYF.

A note on this clonotype: At one boundary the junction diverges from the germline segment, which might be a read error. V is TRBV19 and J is TRBJ1-3, with D possibly TRBD1 on 5 matching bases. CDR1 and CDR2 (germline): LNHDA, SQIVND (reference sequence). The CDR3 totals 18 residues. The DNA for the CDR3 is TGTGCCAGTAGTATTTTAGAGGGACCGCGAACCGCTGGATACACCATATATTTT. Translated: CASSILEGPRTAGYTIYF. The entire variable domain, with the rest obtained from reference TRBV19 and TRBJ1-3, is as follows: DGGITQSPKYLFRKEGQNVTLSCEQNLNHDAMYWYRQDPGQGLRLIYYSQIVNDFQKGDIAEGYSVSREKKESFPLTVTSAQKNPTAFYLCASSILEGPRTAGYTIYFGEGSWLTVV.

The chain links TRBV6-4 to TRBJ1-2; D unresolved. With 4 bases removed from V and 3 bases from J, the gap between germline ends came to 9 bases. The CDR3 runs 13 residues. The germline V gene encodes CDR1 MRHNA and CDR2 SNTAGT. The CDR3 DNA reads TGTGCCAGCAGTGGCTATTGGGACTATGGCTACACCTTC. Translated: CASSGYWDYGYTF.

The chain uses TRBV7-2 and TRBJ2-7, with TRBD2 matching over 11 bases. Unmatched junction bases numbered 8, after V lost 5 bases and J lost 2 bases. The CDR3 is 16 residues long. Germline CDR1 is SGHTA and CDR2 is FQGNSA. The CDR3 DNA follows: TGTGCCAGCAGCCAAGCTTCGGGACTAGCGGCCTACGAGCAGTACTTC. This sequence encodes CASSQASGLAAYEQYF. Based on the CDR3 plus reference TRBV7-2 and TRBJ2-7, the full variable domain is GAGVSQSPSNKVTEKGKDVELRCDPISGHTALYWYRQSLGQGLEFLIYFQGNSAPDKSGLPSDRFSAERTGGSVSTLTIQRTQQEDSAVYLCASSQASGLAAYEQYFGPGTRLTVT.